The 28 T cell receptor beta chains in this list originate from one sample, sequenced in a study of blood T cells in healthy people across ages. A J-beta primer mix and a sample-barcoded 5' primer were used in a second PCR of roughly 6 to 11 cycles. TCRdb ran MiXCR on the 5' RACE reads and lists one entry per CDR3 protein. The sample comprises roughly 1.6 million distinct CDR3 sequences, 30% to 40% of which are singletons, and around 10% rests with the top ten. The specimen was blood. These receptors were taken from a woman aged 25 to 45 in good health.

V usage is TRBV11-1 and J usage is TRBJ2-3; 9 positions match TRBD2. Unmatched junction bases numbered 22, after V lost 6 bases and J lost 0 bases. CDR3 size: 21 residues. Germline CDR1 SGHAT, CDR2 FQDESV (reference sequence). The CDR3 sequence: CASSQAPRAGGMISSTDTQYF. CDR3 nucleotides: TGTGCCAGCAGTCAAGCCCCTCGGGCGGGAGGGATGATTTCTAGCACAGATACGCAGTATTTT.

J is TRBJ1-1 and V is TRBV5-1; no clear D gene. This CDR3 contains 12 residues. The ends were cut back, 1 base at V and 6 bases at J, with 7 bases in the middle. Germline lookup yields CDR1 SGHRS and CDR2 YFSETQ. Written as DNA, the CDR3 is TGCGCCAGCAGCTTGACGGAGGCTGAAGCTTTCTTT. It yields the protein CASSLTEAEAFF.

Only a few counts were recorded for this clonotype. The J gene is TRBJ2-2, the V gene TRBV20-1; D uncertain. Between the trimmed V and J ends, which lost 4 bases and 2 bases, there was a span of 11 bases. This CDR3 is built from 14 residues. Germline V gives CDR1 DFQATT, CDR2 SNEGSKA (reference sequence). This CDR3 is CSAKLNLNTGELFF. As DNA, the CDR3 is TGCAGTGCTAAACTCAATCTAAACACCGGGGAGCTGTTTTTT.

The chain carries TRBV25-1 and TRBJ2-2; 7 bases are a match to TRBD1. V shed 6 bases and J 5 bases; nucleotides not matched to a gene: 12. The CDR3 is made up of 16 amino acids. The V gene's germline CDR1 is MGHDK and CDR2 SYGVNS. The CDR3: CASSDTYRGSTGELFF. For the CDR3, the DNA is TGTGCCAGCAGCGATACTTACAGGGGATCGACCGGGGAGCTGTTTTTT.

This clonotype was counted between two and nine times. The rearrangement links TRBV27 to TRBJ1-2; D gene ambiguous. The CDR3 loop spans 15 amino acids. The ends were cut back, 2 bases at V and 1 base at J, with 11 bases in the middle. Germline CDR1 MNHEY, CDR2 SMNVEV (reference sequence). CDR3 DNA: TGTGCCAGCAGTTTAATAGGACGCTTTAACTATGGCTACACCTTC. Its translation is CASSLIGRFNYGYTF.

In this sample, this clonotype turned up a few times. This chain links TRBV5-1 with TRBJ2-3; 8 bases map to TRBD2. Germline values: CDR1 SGHRS, CDR2 YFSETQ. V dropped 2 bases and J dropped 2; count of bases not matched to a gene: 7. The CDR3 covers 16 residues. The CDR3 protein is CASSLYPGLDTDTQYF. The DNA for the CDR3 is TGCGCCAGCAGCTTATATCCGGGACTAGACACAGATACGCAGTATTTT.

J is TRBJ2-1 and V is TRBV20-1; D possibly corresponds to TRBD2 (6 bases). The germline CDR1 and CDR2 sequences are DFQATT and SNEGSKA (reference sequence). This CDR3 has 14 residues. The germline V and J ends were trimmed by 6 bases and 6 bases, with 18 bases remaining between them. The CDR3 loop reads CSATGRGACNEQFF. The CDR3 nucleotides read TGCAGTGCCACCGGGCGGGGCGCATGCAATGAGCAGTTCTTC.

This clonotype was detected a few times. The gene calls are TRBV5-1 and TRBJ2-2; D might be TRBD1 (6 bases). The CDR3 length is 13 residues. Germline CDR1 SGHRS, CDR2 YFSETQ. Trimming shortened V by 5 bases and J by 1 base, and 6 bases separated the two germline ends. The CDR3 sequence is CASRGGNTGELFF. Here the CDR3 DNA reads TGCGCCAGCAGAGGGGGGAACACCGGGGAGCTGTTTTTT. The full variable domain, in which reference TRBV5-1 and TRBJ2-2 provide the parts outside the CDR3, is KAGVTQTPRYLIKTRGQQVTLSCSPISGHRSVSWYQQTPGQGLQFLFEYFSETQRNKGNFPGRFSGRQFSNSRSEMNVSTLELGDSALYLCASRGGNTGELFFGEGSRLTVL.

To note about this clonotype: Since a much larger clone is just one base distant, this may be a read error. The chain joins TRBV20-1 to TRBJ2-3; D gene uncertain. CDR3 length equals 12 residues. From germline, CDR1 is DFQATT and CDR2 SNEGSKA (reference sequence). Trimming stripped 4 bases from V and 0 bases from J, with 5 bases between. CDR3 bases: TGCAGTGCTATCGGGAGCACAGATACGCAGTATTTT. Its protein product is CSAIGSTDTQYF.

This clonotype was seen only a few times. The chain uses TRBV7-2 and TRBJ2-3; D gene ambiguous. V was clipped by 3 bases and J by 4 bases, with 17 bases between them. The CDR3 has 16 amino acids. Per the germline V gene, CDR1 is SGHTA and CDR2 is FQGNSA. The CDR3 nucleotides read TGTGCCAGCAGCTTTCCCCATTTGATGGGATCAGATACGCAGTATTTT. It is translated as CASSFPHLMGSDTQYF. The whole variable domain, remainder taken from reference TRBV7-2 and TRBJ2-3, is GAGVSQSPSNKVTEKGKDVELRCDPISGHTALYWYRQSLGQGLEFLIYFQGNSAPDKSGLPSDRFSAERTGGSVSTLTIQRTQQEDSAVYLCASSFPHLMGSDTQYFGPGTRLTVL.

The V call is TRBV10-3, the J call TRBJ2-3; D uncertain. Germline CDR1 is ENHRY and CDR2 is SYGVKD. This CDR3 spans 13 amino acids. The ends were cut back, 7 bases at V and 0 bases at J, with 8 bases in the middle. The CDR3 reads CAIKMTSTDTQYF. DNA of the CDR3: TGTGCCATCAAAATGACTAGCACAGATACGCAGTATTTT.

The chain carries TRBV10-3 and TRBJ1-1, with D possibly being TRBD1 (6 bases). Germline lookup yields CDR1 ENHRY and CDR2 SYGVKD. The CDR3 extends over 15 amino acids. Trimming pared 0 bases from V and 0 bases from J, leaving 8 bases between. As DNA, the CDR3 is TGTGCCATCAGTGAGTCGAGGGGGGTGAACACTGAAGCTTTCTTT. It codes for CAISESRGVNTEAFF.

This clonotype was counted a few times. This chain links TRBV5-5 with TRBJ1-2, with D possibly matching TRBD1 (5 bases). With 3 bases removed from V and 6 bases from J, the gap between germline ends came to 18 bases. This CDR3 region has 15 residues. Germline CDR1 and CDR2: SGHKS and YYEKEE (reference sequence). CDR3 sequence (DNA): TGTGCCAGCAGCTCCCTCGAGGGGCCCATTCATGGCTACACCTTC. Residues: CASSSLEGPIHGYTF.

The genes are TRBV7-2 and TRBJ1-1; D is uncertain. The CDR3 runs to 14 residues. Between the trimmed V and J ends, which lost 5 bases and 4 bases, there was a span of 14 bases. Looked up from germline, CDR1 is SGHTA and CDR2 is FQGNSA. The CDR3 here is CASSAMLWSTEAFF. CDR3 coding DNA: TGTGCCAGCAGCGCGATGCTTTGGAGCACTGAAGCTTTCTTT.

In its sample, this clonotype was seen a few times. The chain has TRBV29-1 and TRBJ2-6; D is possibly TRBD1 (5 bases). Germline values: CDR1 SQVTM, CDR2 ANQGSEA. V lost 6 bases and J lost 4, with 10 bases in between. The CDR3 has 13 amino acids. The CDR3 here is CSVQGSGANVLTF. CDR3 in DNA: TGCAGCGTCCAGGGTTCAGGGGCCAACGTCCTGACTTTC.

In this sample, this clonotype turned up a few times. The J gene is TRBJ2-5, the V gene TRBV2; 7 bases match TRBD1. CDR3 length: 13 amino acids. Germline V gene sequence: CDR1 SNHLY, CDR2 FYNNEI. J lost 0 bases, V lost 8 bases, and 3 bases had no gene match. CDR3 amino acids: CASWDRYQETQYF. The CDR3 nucleotides are TGTGCCAGCTGGGACAGATACCAAGAGACCCAGTACTTC.

The chain links TRBV9 to TRBJ1-2; 10 nucleotides align to TRBD1. This CDR3 has 15 amino acids. Germline V CDR1 and CDR2: SGDLS, YYNGEE. Trimming took 4 bases from V and 8 from J; bases not matched to a gene: 11. CDR3 region: CASSSSRQGAWGYTF. The CDR3 DNA reads as TGTGCCAGCAGCAGTTCAAGACAGGGGGCTTGGGGCTACACCTTC.

A few counts support this clonotype. The rearrangement uses TRBV20-1 and TRBJ2-1; TRBD2 matches 12 bases. Trimming took 1 base from V and 9 from J; bases not matched to a gene: 4. CDR1 and CDR2 from the germline V gene are DFQATT and SNEGSKA (reference sequence). The CDR3 spans 14 residues. The DNA for the CDR3 is TGCAGTGCTAGAGTACTAGCGGGAGGCGTTGAGCAGTTCTTC. Translation: CSARVLAGGVEQFF.

This clonotype was counted once. This chain's CDR3 is CSATKKGLAEQFF. The CDR3 region has the DNA TGCAGTGCTACCAAAAAGGGACTAGCAGAGCAGTTCTTC. The rearrangement uses TRBV20-1 and TRBJ2-1; 9 bases map to TRBD2. CDR1 DFQATT and CDR2 SNEGSKA come from the germline V gene (reference sequence). The CDR3 covers 13 residues. With 4 bases clipped from V and 10 bases from J, the junction kept 8 bases outside the gene matches.

The chain employs TRBV11-2 and TRBJ2-1; 8 nucleotides match TRBD2. V shed 10 bases, J shed 0 bases, and the junction held 8 bases outside the gene matches. Germline CDR1 SGHAT, CDR2 FQNNGV. The CDR3 contains 15 residues. The CDR3 DNA reads as TGTGCCACCCAATTGGGACTAGACTCCTACAATGAGCAGTTCTTC. The encoded protein is CATQLGLDSYNEQFF.

This clonotype occurred many times. The gene calls are TRBV4-1 and TRBJ2-3, with 7 bases that match TRBD2. The germline V gene encodes CDR1 MGHRA and CDR2 YSYEKL. The CDR3 length is 17 residues. The J segment lost 2 bases and the V segment lost 2 bases, leaving 10 bases of the junction unmatched. The CDR3 coding sequence is TGCGCCAGCAGCCAAATGTCGGCGGGAGCCTTCACAGATACGCAGTATTTT. The encoded protein is CASSQMSAGAFTDTQYF.

This chain joins TRBV20-1 and TRBJ2-3; D not certain. V lost 4 bases and J 3 bases, leaving 11 bases between the germline ends. Germline V gene lookup returns CDR1 DFQATT and CDR2 SNEGSKA (reference sequence). The CDR3 loop spans 13 amino acids. This chain's CDR3 is CSATTKGTDTQYF. Here the CDR3 DNA reads TGCAGTGCTACGACGAAAGGGACAGATACGCAGTATTTT.

The genes are TRBV7-8 and TRBJ2-7; D remains ambiguous. Trimming pared 1 base from V and 5 bases from J, leaving 9 bases between. This CDR3 comprises 13 residues. Germline V gene data show CDR1 as SGHVS and CDR2 as FQNEAQ. For the CDR3, the DNA is TGTGCCAGCAGCTTAGGTTCAGATGACGAGCAGTACTTC. Translating it yields CASSLGSDDEQYF.

This clonotype was detected ten times or more. J is TRBJ2-1 and V is TRBV3-1; possibly TRBD1 for D (5 bases). Germline CDR1 and CDR2: LGHDT and YNNKEL (reference sequence). Between the trimmed V and J ends, which lost 9 bases and 1 base, there was a span of 16 bases. The CDR3 is 15 residues long. The CDR3 bases are TGTGCCAGTCGGAAGGGGTATGAGTCCTACAATGAGCAGTTCTTC. It yields the protein CASRKGYESYNEQFF.

This chain joins TRBV7-2 and TRBJ2-3; D may be TRBD2 (6 bases). V lost 1 base and J lost 2, with 19 bases in between. CDR3 size: 18 residues. Per germline, CDR1 SGHTA and CDR2 FQGNSA. This chain's CDR3 is CASSLDSLRDFFTDTQYF. CDR3 sequence (DNA): TGTGCCAGCAGCTTAGATAGCCTCCGGGACTTCTTCACAGATACGCAGTATTTT.

Details on this clonotype: A junction end diverges from the germline sequence, so it may reflect a read error. The chain has TRBV5-1 and TRBJ2-7, with D possibly matching TRBD1 (6 bases). This CDR3 has 16 residues. Germline V gene sequence: CDR1 SGHRS, CDR2 YFSETQ. The CDR3 nucleotides are TGCGCCAGCAGCTTTCAGCAGGGGCTACCCTCCTGCGAGCAGTACTTC. Its translation is CASSFQQGLPSCEQYF. The complete variable domain, with remaining parts taken from reference TRBV5-1 and TRBJ2-7, reads KAGVTQTPRYLIKTRGQQVTLSCSPISGHRSVSWYQQTPGQGLQFLFEYFSETQRNKGNFPGRFSGRQFSNSRSEMNVSTLELGDSALYLCASSFQQGLPSCEQYFGPGTRLTVT.

The rearrangement links TRBV27 to TRBJ2-4, with 15 nucleotides matching TRBD2. This CDR3 has 15 residues. J was trimmed by 7 bases and V by 4 bases; bases with no gene match: 2. Germline V gives CDR1 MNHEY, CDR2 SMNVEV (reference sequence). The CDR3 protein is CASSSGTSGRNIQYF. CDR3 coding DNA: TGTGCCAGCAGTTCCGGGACTAGCGGGAGGAACATTCAGTACTTC.

This sequence joins TRBV14 and TRBJ2-2; D is unresolved. The CDR3 runs 16 residues. The germline V and J ends were trimmed by 2 bases and 6 bases, with 16 bases remaining between them. Germline V CDR1 and CDR2: SGHDN, FVKESK. CDR3 protein: CASSQKSSIRSGELFF. CDR3 DNA sequence: TGTGCCAGCAGCCAAAAATCGAGTATTAGGTCCGGGGAGCTGTTTTTT. Drawing the rest from reference TRBV14 and TRBJ2-2, the complete variable domain is EAGVTQFPSHSVIEKGQTVTLRCDPISGHDNLYWYRRVMGKEIKFLLHFVKESKQDESGMPNNRFLAERTGGTYSTLKVQPAELEDSGVYFCASSQKSSIRSGELFFGEGSRLTVL.